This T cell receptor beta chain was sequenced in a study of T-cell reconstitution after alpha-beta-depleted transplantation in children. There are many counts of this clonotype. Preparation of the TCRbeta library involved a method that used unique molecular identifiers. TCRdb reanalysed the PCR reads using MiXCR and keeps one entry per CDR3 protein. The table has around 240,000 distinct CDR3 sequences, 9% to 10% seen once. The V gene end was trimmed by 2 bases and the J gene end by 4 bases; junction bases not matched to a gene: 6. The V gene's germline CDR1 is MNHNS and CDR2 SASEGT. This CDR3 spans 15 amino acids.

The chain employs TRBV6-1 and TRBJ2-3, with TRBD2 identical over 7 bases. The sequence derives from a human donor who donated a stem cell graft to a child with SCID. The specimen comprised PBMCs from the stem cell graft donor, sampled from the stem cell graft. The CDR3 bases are TGTGCCAGCAGTGAAAGCGGGGCCGGCCCAGATACGCAGTATTTT. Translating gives CASSESGAGPDTQYF.